This TCR beta chain is drawn from a study of blood T cell repertoires in COVID-19. The assay was immunoSEQ multiplex PCR, and TCRdb's table has in-frame clones only and misses some. The sample carries over 200,000 clones, 70% to 90% recorded once. The sequencing sample was made of PBMCs or T cells enriched from blood (not recorded which). The TCR comes from a woman in her forties or fifties who had recovered from COVID-19.

CDR3 coding DNA: TGTGCCACCAATCAGGACAGGGGATCTGGCTACACCTTC. Translating gives CATNQDRGSGYTF. The chain links TRBV24-1 to TRBJ1-2; 9 bases are a match to TRBD1. V shed 8 bases, J shed 7 bases, and the junction held 7 bases outside the gene matches. The CDR3 is made up of 13 amino acids. Germline-derived CDR1 and CDR2 are KGHDR and SFDVKD.